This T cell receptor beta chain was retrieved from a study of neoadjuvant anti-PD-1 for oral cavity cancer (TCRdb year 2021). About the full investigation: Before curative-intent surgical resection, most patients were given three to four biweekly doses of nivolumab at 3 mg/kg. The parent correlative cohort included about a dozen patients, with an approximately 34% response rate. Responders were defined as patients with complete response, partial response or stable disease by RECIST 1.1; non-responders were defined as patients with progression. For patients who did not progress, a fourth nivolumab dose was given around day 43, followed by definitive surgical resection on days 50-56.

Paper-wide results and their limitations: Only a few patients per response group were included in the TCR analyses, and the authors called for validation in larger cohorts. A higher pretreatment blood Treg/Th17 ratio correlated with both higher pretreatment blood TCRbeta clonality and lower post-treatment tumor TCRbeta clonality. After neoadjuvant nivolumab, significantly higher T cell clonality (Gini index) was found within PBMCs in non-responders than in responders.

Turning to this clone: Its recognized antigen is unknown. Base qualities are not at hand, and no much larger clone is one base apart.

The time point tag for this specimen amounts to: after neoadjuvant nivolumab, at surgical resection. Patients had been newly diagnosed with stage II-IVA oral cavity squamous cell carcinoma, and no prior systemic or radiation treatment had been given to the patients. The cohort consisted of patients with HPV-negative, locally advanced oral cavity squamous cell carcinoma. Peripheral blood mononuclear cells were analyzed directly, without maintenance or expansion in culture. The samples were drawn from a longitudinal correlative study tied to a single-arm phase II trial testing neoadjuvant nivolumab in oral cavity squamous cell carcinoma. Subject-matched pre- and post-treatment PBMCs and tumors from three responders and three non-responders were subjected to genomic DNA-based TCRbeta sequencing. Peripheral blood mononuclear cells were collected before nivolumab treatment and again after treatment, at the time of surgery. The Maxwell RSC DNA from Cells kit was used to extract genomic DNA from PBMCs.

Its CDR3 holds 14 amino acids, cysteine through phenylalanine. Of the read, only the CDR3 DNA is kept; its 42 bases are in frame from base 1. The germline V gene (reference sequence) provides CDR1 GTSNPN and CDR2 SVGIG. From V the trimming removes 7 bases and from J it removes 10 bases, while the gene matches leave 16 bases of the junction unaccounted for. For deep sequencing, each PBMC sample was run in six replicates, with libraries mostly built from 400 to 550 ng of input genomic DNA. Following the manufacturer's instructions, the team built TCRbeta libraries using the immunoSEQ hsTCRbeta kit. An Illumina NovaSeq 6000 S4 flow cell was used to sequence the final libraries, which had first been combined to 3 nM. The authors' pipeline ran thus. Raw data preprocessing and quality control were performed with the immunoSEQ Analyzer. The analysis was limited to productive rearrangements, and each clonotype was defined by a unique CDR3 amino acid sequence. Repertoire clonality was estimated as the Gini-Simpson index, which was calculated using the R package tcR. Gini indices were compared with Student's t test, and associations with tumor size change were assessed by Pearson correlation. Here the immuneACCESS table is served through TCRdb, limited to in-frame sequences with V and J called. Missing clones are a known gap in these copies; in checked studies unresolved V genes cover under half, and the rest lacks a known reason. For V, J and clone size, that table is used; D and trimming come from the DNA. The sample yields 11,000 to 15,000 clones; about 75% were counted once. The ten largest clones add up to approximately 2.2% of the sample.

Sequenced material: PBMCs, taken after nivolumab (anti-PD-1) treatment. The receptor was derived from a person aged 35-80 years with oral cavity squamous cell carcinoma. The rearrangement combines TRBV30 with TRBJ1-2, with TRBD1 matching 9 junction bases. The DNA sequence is TGTGCCTCAGCCTTTAAGACAGGGGGGAGCGACTACACCTTC. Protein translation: CASAFKTGGSDYTF.